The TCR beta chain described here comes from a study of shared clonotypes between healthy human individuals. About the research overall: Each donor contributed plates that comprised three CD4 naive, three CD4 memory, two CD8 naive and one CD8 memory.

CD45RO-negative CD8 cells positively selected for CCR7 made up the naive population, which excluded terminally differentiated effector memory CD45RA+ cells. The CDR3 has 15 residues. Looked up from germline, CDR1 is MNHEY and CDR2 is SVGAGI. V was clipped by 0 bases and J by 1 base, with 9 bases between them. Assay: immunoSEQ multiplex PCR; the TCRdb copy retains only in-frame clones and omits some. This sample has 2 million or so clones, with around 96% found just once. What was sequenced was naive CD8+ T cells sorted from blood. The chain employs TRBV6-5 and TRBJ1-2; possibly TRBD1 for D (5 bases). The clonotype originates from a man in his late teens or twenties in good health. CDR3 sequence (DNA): TGTGCCAGCAGTTACTCGGACACGGATAACTATGGCTACACCTTC. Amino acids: CASSYSDTDNYGYTF.